This entry lists 10 T cell receptor beta chains sequenced from one sample in a study of T cell changes during pregnancy in multiple sclerosis. Sequencing was performed with immunoSEQ multiplex PCR; in TCRdb, only in-frame clones are kept and a portion is missing. The top ten clones hold approximately 11% of a sample with approximately 41,000 clones, less than 95% of them seen once. The sample in question was CD8+ T cells from peripheral blood mononuclear cells, obtained in the first trimester of pregnancy. The origin of the receptors is a female donor with multiple sclerosis, enrolled in a pregnancy study.

The V call is TRBV2, the J call TRBJ1-4; 10 bases line up with TRBD1. J was trimmed by 4 bases and V by 5 bases; bases with no gene match: 4. Germline V gene data show CDR1 as SNHLY and CDR2 as FYNNEI. The CDR3 length is 15 residues. This CDR3 is CASSRTGGSNEKLFF. CDR3 nucleotide sequence: TGTGCCAGCAGTCGGACAGGGGGGAGTAATGAAAAACTGTTTTTT.

The chain is built from TRBV6-4 and TRBJ2-1, with a weak D call TRBD2 (6 bases). V was clipped by 0 bases and J by 4 bases, with 22 bases between them. Germline CDR1 MRHNA, CDR2 SNTAGT. CDR3 length: 19 residues. The CDR3 here is CASSDSLLSGSGNYNEQFF. Here the CDR3 DNA reads TGTGCCAGCAGTGACTCTCTCTTATCCGGTAGCGGAAATTACAATGAGCAGTTCTTC.

DNA for the CDR3: TGCGCCAGCAGCCAGGTGACAGGGGATTATGAAAAACTGTTTTTT. Translating gives CASSQVTGDYEKLFF. The chain is built from TRBV4-1 and TRBJ1-4; 8 nucleotides match TRBD1. The ends lost 3 bases at V and 6 bases at J; junction bases unmatched: 6. This CDR3 is 15 amino acids long. In germline, CDR1 is MGHRA, CDR2 YSYEKL.

The V gene is TRBV27, the J gene TRBJ2-7, with D possibly matching TRBD1 (5 bases). The V end was cut by 3 bases, the J end by 3 bases, with 12 bases between. From germline, CDR1 is MNHEY and CDR2 SMNVEV (reference sequence). The CDR3 extends over 14 amino acids. The CDR3 nucleotides read TGTGCCAGCAGTTTCCAGGGCGAGTTCTACGAGCAGTACTTC. Encoded protein: CASSFQGEFYEQYF.

The rearrangement links TRBV27 to TRBJ2-1, with 9 bases fitting TRBD2. V trimming: 6 bases; J trimming: 0 bases; junction bases outside the gene matches: 6. The CDR3 loop spans 16 amino acids. Germline CDR1 is MNHEY and CDR2 is SMNVEV (reference sequence). The CDR3 nucleotides read TGTGCCAGCAGAGACTTTAGCGGGAGCTCCTACAATGAGCAGTTCTTC. It encodes CASRDFSGSSYNEQFF.

This rearrangement joins TRBV28 to TRBJ1-2; 7 bases are a match to TRBD1. After removal of 5 bases from V and 0 bases from J, the junction contained 9 bases not matched to a gene. In germline, CDR1 is MDHEN, CDR2 SYDVKM. This CDR3 has 16 residues. CDR3 coding DNA: TGTGCCAGCAGTCTCCCGGGACAGTTAGCTAACTATGGCTACACCTTC. This translates into CASSLPGQLANYGYTF.

The chain combines TRBV7-2 with TRBJ2-7; TRBD2 agrees at 11 bases. Unmatched junction bases numbered 6, after V lost 5 bases and J lost 3 bases. The CDR3 consists of 15 residues. CDR1 and CDR2 (germline): SGHTA, FQGNSA. CDR3 bases: TGTGCCAGCAGCCCGCTAGCGGGGGGCATCTACGAGCAGTACTTC. It encodes CASSPLAGGIYEQYF.

This rearrangement joins TRBV7-6 to TRBJ2-5; TRBD2 agrees at 10 bases. V shed 5 bases and J 4 bases; nucleotides not matched to a gene: 10. The CDR3 spans 16 residues. Germline V CDR1 and CDR2: SGHVS, FNYEAQ. CDR3 amino acids: CASSGAGGPGIETQYF. The CDR3 bases are TGTGCCAGCAGCGGAGCGGGAGGGCCGGGGATAGAGACCCAGTACTTC.

The rearrangement links TRBV10-3 to TRBJ1-5; possible D gene TRBD1, 5 bases. Trimming stripped 2 bases from V and 1 base from J, with 18 bases between. Germline V lookup: CDR1 ENHRY, CDR2 SYGVKD. The CDR3 spans 18 residues. The CDR3 coding sequence is TGTGCCATCAGTGAGACAAACTCGGCGGGGGAAAGCAATCAGCCCCAGCATTTT. Its protein is CAISETNSAGESNQPQHF.

The chain couples TRBV27 to TRBJ1-5; 9 bases are shared with TRBD1. Per germline, CDR1 MNHEY and CDR2 SMNVEV (reference sequence). CDR3 size: 14 residues. Unmatched junction bases numbered 6, after V lost 6 bases and J lost 6 bases. The DNA for the CDR3 is TGTGCCAGCAGCCGTGGGACAGGGTCTCAGCCCCAGCATTTT. This gives the protein CASSRGTGSQPQHF.